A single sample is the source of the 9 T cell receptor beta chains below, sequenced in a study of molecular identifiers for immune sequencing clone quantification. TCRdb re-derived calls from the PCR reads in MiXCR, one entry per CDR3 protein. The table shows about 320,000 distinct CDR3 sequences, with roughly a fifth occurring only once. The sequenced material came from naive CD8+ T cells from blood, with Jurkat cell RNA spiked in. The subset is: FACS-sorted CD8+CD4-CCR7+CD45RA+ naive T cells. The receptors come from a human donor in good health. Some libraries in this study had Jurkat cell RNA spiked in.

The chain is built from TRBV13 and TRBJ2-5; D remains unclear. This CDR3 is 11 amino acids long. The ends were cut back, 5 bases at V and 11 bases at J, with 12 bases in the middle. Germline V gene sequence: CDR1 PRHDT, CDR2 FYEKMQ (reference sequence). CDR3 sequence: CASSLGDLQYF. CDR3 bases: TGTGCCAGCAGCCTTGGTGATCTTCAGTACTTC.

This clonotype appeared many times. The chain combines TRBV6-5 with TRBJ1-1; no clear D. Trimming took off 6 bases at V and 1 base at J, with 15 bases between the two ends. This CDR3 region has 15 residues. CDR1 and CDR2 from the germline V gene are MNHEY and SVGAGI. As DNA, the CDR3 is TGTGCCAGCAGAACAGCCGCTTCAAGGAACACTGAAGCTTTCTTT. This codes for CASRTAASRNTEAFF.

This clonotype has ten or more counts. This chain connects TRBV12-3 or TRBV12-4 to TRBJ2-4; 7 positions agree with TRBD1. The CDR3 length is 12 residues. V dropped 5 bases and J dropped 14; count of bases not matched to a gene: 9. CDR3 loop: CASSLDGRGKYF. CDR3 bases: TGTGCCAGCAGTCTCGATGGCAGGGGGAAGTACTTC.

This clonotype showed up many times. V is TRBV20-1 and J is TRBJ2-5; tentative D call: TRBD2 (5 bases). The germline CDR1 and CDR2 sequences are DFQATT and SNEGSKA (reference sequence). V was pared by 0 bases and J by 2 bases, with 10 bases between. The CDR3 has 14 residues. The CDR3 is CSARELGEQETQYF. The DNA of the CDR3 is TGCAGTGCTAGAGAACTGGGAGAGCAAGAGACCCAGTACTTC.

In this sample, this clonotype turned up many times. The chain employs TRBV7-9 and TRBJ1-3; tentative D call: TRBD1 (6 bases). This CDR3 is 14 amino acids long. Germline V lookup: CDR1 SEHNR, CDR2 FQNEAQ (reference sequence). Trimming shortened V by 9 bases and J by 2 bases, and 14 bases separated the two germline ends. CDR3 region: CASTGIPTGNTIYF. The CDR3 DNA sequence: TGTGCCAGTACAGGGATTCCTACTGGAAACACCATATATTTT.

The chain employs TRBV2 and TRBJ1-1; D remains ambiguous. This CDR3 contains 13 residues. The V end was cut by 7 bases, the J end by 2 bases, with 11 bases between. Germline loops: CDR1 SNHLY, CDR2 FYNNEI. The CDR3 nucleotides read TGTGCCAGCATAACCAGAAGTAACACTGAAGCTTTCTTT. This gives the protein CASITRSNTEAFF.

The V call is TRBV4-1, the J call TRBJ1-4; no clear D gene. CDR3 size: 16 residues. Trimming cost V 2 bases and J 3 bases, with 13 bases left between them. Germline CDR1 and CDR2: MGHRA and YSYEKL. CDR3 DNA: TGCGCCAGCAGCCAATCAACCGGGAGATCTAATGAAAAACTGTTTTTT. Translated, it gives CASSQSTGRSNEKLFF.

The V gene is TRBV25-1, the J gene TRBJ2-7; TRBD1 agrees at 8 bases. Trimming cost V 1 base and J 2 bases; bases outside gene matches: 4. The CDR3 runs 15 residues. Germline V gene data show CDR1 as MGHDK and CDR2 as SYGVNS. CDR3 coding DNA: TGTGCCAGCAGTGAATGGACAGGGAGAACCTACGAGCAGTACTTC. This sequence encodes CASSEWTGRTYEQYF.

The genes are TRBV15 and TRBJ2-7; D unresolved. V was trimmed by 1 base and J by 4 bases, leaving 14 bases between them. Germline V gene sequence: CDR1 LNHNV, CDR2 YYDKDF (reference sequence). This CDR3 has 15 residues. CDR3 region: CATSRGYPPLYEQYF. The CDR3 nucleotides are TGTGCCACCAGCAGAGGATACCCCCCCCTGTACGAGCAGTACTTC.